Listed here are 24 T cell receptor beta chains from one sample, sequenced in a study of CD8 T cells in Susac syndrome. Random hexamers served to reverse transcribe roughly 0.45 to 1 ug RNA. From the immunoSEQ multiplex PCR reads, TCRdb called clonotypes with MiXCR, one entry per CDR3 protein. Here the sample spans 250,000 to 350,000 distinct CDR3 sequences, 85% being singletons. The source material was CD8+ T cells from PBMCs. These receptors were collected from a human donor with multiple sclerosis.

The chain recombines TRBV9 with TRBJ2-5; D might be TRBD1 or TRBD2, each matching 6 bases. The germline CDR1 and CDR2 sequences are SGDLS and YYNGEE. The CDR3 has 15 residues. Trimming removed 0 bases at V and 5 bases at J, with 14 bases between. CDR3 loop: CASSVAGGTGETQYF. The DNA for the CDR3 is TGTGCCAGCAGCGTAGCCGGGGGCACGGGGGAGACCCAGTACTTC.

J is TRBJ2-5 and V is TRBV5-6, with 8 nucleotides matching TRBD2. There are 13 residues in the CDR3. The V gene's germline CDR1 is SGHDT and CDR2 YYEEEE. Unmatched junction bases numbered 5, after V lost 4 bases and J lost 6 bases. The CDR3 nucleotides read TGTGCCAGCAGCAAGAGCGGGAGTAAGACCCAGTACTTC. Its protein product is CASSKSGSKTQYF.

The rearrangement joins TRBV28 to TRBJ1-2; possibly TRBD1 for D (5 bases). The CDR3 totals 16 residues. In germline, CDR1 is MDHEN, CDR2 SYDVKM. The V end lost 2 bases, the J end lost 4 bases, and 17 bases lay between the germline ends. The CDR3 DNA sequence: TGTGCCAGCAGTTTAACCCCACGGGGGGGGATCTATGGCTACACCTTC. Its translation is CASSLTPRGGIYGYTF.

This chain connects TRBV29-1 to TRBJ1-2; D unresolved. The CDR3 totals 11 residues. CDR1 is SQVTM, CDR2 ANQGSEA, per germline. Trimming pared 6 bases from V and 5 bases from J, leaving 10 bases between. DNA of the CDR3: TGCAGCGTCTGGACCCGGTATGGCTACACCTTC. Its translation: CSVWTRYGYTF.

The V gene is TRBV9, the J gene TRBJ2-2, with D unresolved. Germline assignment: CDR1 SGDLS and CDR2 YYNGEE. This CDR3 region has 16 residues. V gave up 1 base and J gave up 2 bases, with 12 bases separating them. CDR3 nucleotides: TGTGCCAGCAGCGTACATAGGCTCTTAAACACCGGGGAGCTGTTTTTT. This encodes CASSVHRLLNTGELFF.

J is TRBJ1-2 and V is TRBV12-5; TRBD1 agrees at 11 bases. This CDR3 comprises 15 residues. J was trimmed by 2 bases and V by 5 bases; bases with no gene match: 4. Germline-derived CDR1 and CDR2 are LGHNT and FRNRAP. The CDR3, as DNA: TGTGCTAGTGGTACGGACAGGGGGCCGAACTATGGCTACACCTTC. Translation: CASGTDRGPNYGYTF.

The chain is built from TRBV4-2 and TRBJ1-1, with D unresolved. This CDR3 region has 15 residues. Between the trimmed V and J ends, which lost 1 base and 2 bases, there was a span of 11 bases. The germline CDR1 and CDR2 sequences are LGHNA and YNFKEQ. The CDR3: CASSQGGQLNTEAFF. The CDR3 DNA follows: TGTGCCAGCAGCCAAGGAGGCCAGCTTAACACTGAAGCTTTCTTT.

This chain connects TRBV4-2 to TRBJ2-7; 16 nucleotides match TRBD2. V lost 4 bases and J lost 5; bases outside the gene matches: 8. Germline V gene sequence: CDR1 LGHNA, CDR2 YNFKEQ. The CDR3 covers 17 residues. CDR3 coding DNA: TGTGCCAGCAGCCGCCCGGGACTAGCGGGAGGGAGCGACGAGCAGTACTTC. Amino acids: CASSRPGLAGGSDEQYF.

The chain combines TRBV11-2 with TRBJ2-3; maybe TRBD2 (6 bases). The CDR3 spans 16 residues. V was pared by 1 base and J by 1 base, with 12 bases between. CDR1 and CDR2 (germline): SGHAT, FQNNGV. The CDR3 region is CASSLGGLRGTDTQYF. The CDR3 nucleotides read TGTGCCAGCAGCTTAGGGGGACTGCGGGGCACAGATACGCAGTATTTT.

The V call is TRBV28, the J call TRBJ1-2; no firm D call. Germline assignment: CDR1 MDHEN and CDR2 SYDVKM. The germline V and J ends were trimmed by 6 bases and 2 bases, with 10 bases remaining between them. CDR3 length equals 13 residues. CDR3 bases: TGTGCCAGCAGAGCCACAGCGAACTATGGCTACACCTTC. Translation gives CASRATANYGYTF.

The CDR3 DNA sequence: TGTGCCACCACCCCTCGTGAGGAAGGGAGTGAAAAACTGTTTTTT. Protein product: CATTPREEGSEKLFF. The chain couples TRBV15 to TRBJ1-4; D unclear. The CDR3 runs 15 residues. Per germline, CDR1 LNHNV and CDR2 YYDKDF (reference sequence). Between the trimmed V and J ends, which lost 7 bases and 7 bases, there was a span of 19 bases. The full variable domain, its missing parts supplied by reference TRBV15 and TRBJ1-4, is DAMVIQNPRYQVTQFGKPVTLSCSQTLNHNVMYWYQQKSSQAPKLLFHYYDKDFNNEADTPDNFQSRRPNTSFCFLDIRSPGLGDTAMYLCATTPREEGSEKLFFGSGTQLSVL.

This sequence joins TRBV7-9 and TRBJ2-6, with D perhaps given as TRBD1 or TRBD2 (5 bases each). Germline loops: CDR1 SEHNR, CDR2 FQNEAQ (reference sequence). V lost 7 bases and J lost 9, with 22 bases in between. The CDR3 spans 16 residues. For the CDR3, the DNA is TGTGCCAGCAACGATGAGGGGCATTTACCCTACAACGTCCTGACTTTC. Amino acid sequence: CASNDEGHLPYNVLTF.

This chain uses TRBV5-6 with TRBJ2-7; D call uncertain. Germline CDR1 and CDR2: SGHDT and YYEEEE. CDR3 length: 11 residues. Trimming stripped 6 bases from V and 2 bases from J, with 6 bases between. The CDR3 here is CASTNTYEQYF. Here the CDR3 DNA reads TGTGCCAGCACGAATACCTACGAGCAGTACTTC.

The chain uses TRBV27 and TRBJ1-1, with D hard to call. The CDR3 has 17 amino acids. The ends were cut back, 4 bases at V and 0 bases at J, with 18 bases in the middle. CDR1 is MNHEY, CDR2 SMNVEV, per germline (reference sequence). The CDR3 reads CASSSLSTYSMNTEAFF. For the CDR3, the DNA is TGTGCCAGCAGTTCCTTATCGACTTATTCCATGAACACTGAAGCTTTCTTT.

The chain carries TRBV11-2 and TRBJ2-1; D gene unclear. The CDR3 contains 11 residues. Germline V gene data show CDR1 as SGHAT and CDR2 as FQNNGV. The V end was cut by 8 bases, the J end by 10 bases, with 12 bases between. CDR3 DNA sequence: TGTGCCAGCCAAAATGGAAACGAGCAGTTCTTC. This gives the protein CASQNGNEQFF.

This chain joins TRBV2 and TRBJ1-1; maybe TRBD1 (5 bases). This CDR3 is built from 16 residues. Trimming took off 6 bases at V and 2 bases at J, with 19 bases between the two ends. Germline CDR1 reads SNHLY; CDR2 reads FYNNEI. CDR3 sequence reads: CASRFPLRDSNTEAFF. CDR3 DNA sequence: TGTGCCAGCAGGTTTCCCCTGAGGGACTCTAACACTGAAGCTTTCTTT.

The chain carries TRBV4-2 and TRBJ2-7; D uncertain. Trimming pared 1 base from V and 0 bases from J, leaving 10 bases between. Germline CDR1 LGHNA, CDR2 YNFKEQ. The CDR3 extends over 15 amino acids. Here the CDR3 DNA reads TGTGCCAGCAGCCAAGGGGCGGCTGGCTCCTACGAGCAGTACTTC. It translates to CASSQGAAGSYEQYF.

CDR3 sequence reads: CASSRRLAAFTDTQYF. CDR3 sequence (DNA): TGTGCCAGCAGTAGGAGACTAGCGGCCTTCACAGATACGCAGTATTTT. This chain joins TRBV27 and TRBJ2-3; TRBD2 matches at 9 bases. The junction had 8 bases not matched to a gene; V was cut back by 5 bases and J by 2 bases. Germline V gene sequence: CDR1 MNHEY, CDR2 SMNVEV (reference sequence). The CDR3 runs 16 residues.

The rearrangement links TRBV7-9 to TRBJ2-3; D gene uncertain. V lost 2 bases, J lost 0 bases, and 12 bases lay in between. The CDR3 consists of 16 residues. Germline assignment: CDR1 SEHNR and CDR2 FQNEAQ (reference sequence). CDR3 coding DNA: TGTGCCAGCAGCTTATTGGGCAGTTCTAGCACAGATACGCAGTATTTT. Encoded protein: CASSLLGSSSTDTQYF.

The chain combines TRBV30 with TRBJ1-1, with D tentatively TRBD1 (6 bases). The V end lost 3 bases, the J end lost 0 bases, and 11 bases lay between the germline ends. The CDR3 length is 14 residues. Germline-derived CDR1 and CDR2 are GTSNPN and SVGIG (reference sequence). The CDR3: CAWSRDNLNTEAFF. CDR3 nucleotide sequence: TGTGCCTGGAGCAGGGACAACCTGAACACTGAAGCTTTCTTT.

J is TRBJ1-5 and V is TRBV21-1; TRBD1 was called by the table and not checked on the DNA. TRBV21-1 is tagged as a pseudogene. The CDR3 has 15 amino acids. CDR3 loop: CASSTGRGCNQPQHF. The CDR3 DNA is TGTGCCAGCAGCACTGGAAGGGGTTGCAATCAGCCCCAGCATTTT.

The chain is built from TRBV7-9 and TRBJ2-3, with TRBD2 matching over 7 bases. The CDR3 covers 15 residues. CDR1 and CDR2 from the germline V gene are SEHNR and FQNEAQ (reference sequence). Germline trimming cut 9 bases from V and 6 bases from J; bases unmatched to any gene: 15. CDR3 in amino acids: CASGYVAGAEDTQYF. CDR3 sequence (DNA): TGTGCCAGTGGATACGTGGCGGGAGCAGAGGATACGCAGTATTTT.

The sample holds one count of this clonotype. The CDR3: CASSLKRLAASTDTQYF. The CDR3 DNA reads TGTGCCAGCAGTTTAAAGCGTCTAGCTGCTAGCACAGATACGCAGTATTTT. The chain couples TRBV27 to TRBJ2-3, with D perhaps matching TRBD2 (5 bases). V gave up 2 bases and J gave up 0 bases, with 15 bases separating them. Germline V CDR1 and CDR2: MNHEY, SMNVEV (reference sequence). The CDR3 is 17 amino acids.

The rearrangement joins TRBV6-1 to TRBJ1-2; no definite D call. The CDR3 is made up of 14 amino acids. V lost 1 base to trimming and J lost 2 bases, with 8 bases between them. Germline V gene lookup returns CDR1 MNHNS and CDR2 SASEGT. This chain's CDR3 is CASSEGWTNYGYTF. CDR3 DNA sequence: TGTGCCAGCAGTGAAGGATGGACCAACTATGGCTACACCTTC.